The source of this T cell receptor (beta chain) is a study of human T cells and chemical hapten exposure. Each cDNA molecule in the library carried unique molecular identifiers. TCRdb re-called the RACE reads with MiXCR, one entry per CDR3 protein. This sample has about 65,000 distinct CDR3 sequences, with about 6% found just once. Germline values: CDR1 SGHVS, CDR2 FQNEAQ. The V gene lost 0 bases and the J gene lost 0 bases, with 12 bases spanning the gap. The CDR3 contains 18 residues. This clonotype was picked up many times. The time point: healthy volunteer bleed at 6 weeks. Total RNA extraction was carried out from unfractionated whole blood.

The sequencing sample was made of whole blood. The chain has TRBV7-8 and TRBJ2-6; no clear D. The sequence was obtained from a female donor in good health. Some clones in this sample may be carry-over from other donors' samples. CDR3 sequence reads: CASSLANKPHSGANVLTF. The DNA of the CDR3 is TGTGCCAGCAGCTTAGCAAATAAGCCTCACTCTGGGGCCAACGTCCTGACTTTC.